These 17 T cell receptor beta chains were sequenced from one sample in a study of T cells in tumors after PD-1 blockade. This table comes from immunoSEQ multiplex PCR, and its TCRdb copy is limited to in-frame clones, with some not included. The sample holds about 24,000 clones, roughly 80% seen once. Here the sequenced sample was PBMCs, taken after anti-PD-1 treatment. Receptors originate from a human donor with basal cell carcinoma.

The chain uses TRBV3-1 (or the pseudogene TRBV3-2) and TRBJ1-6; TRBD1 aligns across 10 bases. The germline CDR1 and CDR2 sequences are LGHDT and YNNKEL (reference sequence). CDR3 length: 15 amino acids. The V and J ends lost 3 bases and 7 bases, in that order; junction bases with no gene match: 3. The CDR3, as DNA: TGTGCCAGCAGCCAGGGACAGGGGTTAAATTCACCCCTCCACTTT. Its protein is CASSQGQGLNSPLHF.

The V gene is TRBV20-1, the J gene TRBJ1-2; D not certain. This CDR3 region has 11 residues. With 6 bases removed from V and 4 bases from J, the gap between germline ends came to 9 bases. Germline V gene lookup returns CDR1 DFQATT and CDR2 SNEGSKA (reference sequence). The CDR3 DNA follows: TGCAGTGCAATGGGAATCTATGGCTACACCTTC. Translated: CSAMGIYGYTF.

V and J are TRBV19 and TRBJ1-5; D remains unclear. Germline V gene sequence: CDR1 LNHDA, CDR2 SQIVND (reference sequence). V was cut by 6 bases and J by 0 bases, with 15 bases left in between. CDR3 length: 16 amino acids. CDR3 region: CASSHEKTTSNQPQHF. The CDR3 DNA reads TGTGCCAGTAGCCACGAAAAGACAACTAGCAATCAGCCCCAGCATTTT.

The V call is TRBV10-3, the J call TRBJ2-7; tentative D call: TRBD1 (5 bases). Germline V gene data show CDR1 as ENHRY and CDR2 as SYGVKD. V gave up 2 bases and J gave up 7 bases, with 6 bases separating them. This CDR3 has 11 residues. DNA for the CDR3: TGTGCCATCAGTGAGAGGGGAGAGCAGTACTTC. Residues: CAISERGEQYF.

Here the CDR3 DNA reads TGTGCCAGCAGTCGACTGGGACAAAGCATGAATAGCAATCAGCCCCAGCATTTT. This encodes CASSRLGQSMNSNQPQHF. V and J are TRBV2 and TRBJ1-5; D possibly corresponds to TRBD1 (6 bases). The CDR3 loop spans 18 amino acids. V dropped 5 bases and J dropped 0 bases, with 20 bases sitting between them. The germline gives CDR1 SNHLY, CDR2 FYNNEI. The full variable domain, rest sourced from reference TRBV2 and TRBJ1-5, is EPEVTQTPSHQVTQMGQEVILRCVPISNHLYFYWYRQILGQKVEFLVSFYNNEISEKSEIFDDQFSVERPDGSNFTLKIRSTKLEDSAMYFCASSRLGQSMNSNQPQHFGDGTRLSIL.

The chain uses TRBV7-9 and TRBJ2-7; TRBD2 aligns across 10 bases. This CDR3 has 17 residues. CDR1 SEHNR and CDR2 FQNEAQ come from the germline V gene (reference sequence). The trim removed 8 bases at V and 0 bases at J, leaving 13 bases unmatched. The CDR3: CASGGGRGLATSYEQYF. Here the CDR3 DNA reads TGTGCCAGCGGGGGCGGTAGGGGACTAGCGACCTCCTACGAGCAGTACTTC.

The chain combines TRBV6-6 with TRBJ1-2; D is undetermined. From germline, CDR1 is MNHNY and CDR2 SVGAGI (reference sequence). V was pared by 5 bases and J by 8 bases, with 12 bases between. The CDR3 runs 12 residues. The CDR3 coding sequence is TGTGCCAGCAGTCCGGACCACGCAGGCTACACCTTC. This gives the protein CASSPDHAGYTF.

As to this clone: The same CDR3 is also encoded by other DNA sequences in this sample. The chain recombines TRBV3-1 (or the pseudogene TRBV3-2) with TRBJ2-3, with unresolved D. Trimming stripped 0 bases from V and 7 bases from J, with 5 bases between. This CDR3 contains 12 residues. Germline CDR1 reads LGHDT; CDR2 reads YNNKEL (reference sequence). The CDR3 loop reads CASSQERNTQYF. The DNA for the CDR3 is TGTGCCAGCAGCCAAGAAAGGAATACGCAGTATTTT.

The CDR3 is CASSLRGAYEQYF. The DNA of the CDR3 is TGTGCCAGCAGCTTGAGGGGGGCCTACGAGCAGTACTTC. The J gene is TRBJ2-7, the V gene TRBV5-4; D might be TRBD1 or TRBD2, each matching 6 bases. Germline V gene data show CDR1 as SGHNT and CDR2 as YYREEE (reference sequence). CDR3 length: 13 amino acids. The V and J ends lost 1 base and 2 bases respectively, with 7 bases between them. Together with reference TRBV5-4 and TRBJ2-7, the CDR3 gives the full variable domain: ETGVTQSPTHLIKTRGQQVTLRCSSQSGHNTVSWYQQALGQGPQFIFQYYREEENGRGNFPPRFSGLQFPNYSSELNVNALELDDSALYLCASSLRGAYEQYFGPGTRLTVT.

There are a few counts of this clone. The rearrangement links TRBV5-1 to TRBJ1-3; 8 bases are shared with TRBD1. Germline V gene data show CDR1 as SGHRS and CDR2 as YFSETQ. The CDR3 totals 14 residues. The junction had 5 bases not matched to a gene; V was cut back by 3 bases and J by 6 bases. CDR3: CASSYGGQANTIYF. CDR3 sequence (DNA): TGCGCCAGCAGCTACGGGGGACAGGCAAACACCATATATTTT.

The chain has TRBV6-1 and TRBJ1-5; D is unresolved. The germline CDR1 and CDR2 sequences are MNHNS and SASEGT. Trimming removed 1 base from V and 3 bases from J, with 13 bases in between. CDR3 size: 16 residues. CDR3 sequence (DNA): TGTGCCAGCAGTGAAGTGACGGCCGCCTTCAATCAGCCCCAGCATTTT. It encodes CASSEVTAAFNQPQHF.

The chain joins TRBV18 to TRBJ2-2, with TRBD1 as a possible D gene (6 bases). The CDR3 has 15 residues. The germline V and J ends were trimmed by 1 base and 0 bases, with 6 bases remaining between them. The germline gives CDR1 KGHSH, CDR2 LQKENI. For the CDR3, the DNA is TGTGCCAGCTCACCACAGGGGGCGAACACCGGGGAGCTGTTTTTT. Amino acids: CASSPQGANTGELFF.

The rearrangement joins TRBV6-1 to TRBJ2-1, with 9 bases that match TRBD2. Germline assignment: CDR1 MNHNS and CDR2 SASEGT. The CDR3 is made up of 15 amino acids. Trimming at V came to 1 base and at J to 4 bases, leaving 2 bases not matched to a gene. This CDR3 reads CASSEEAGGYNEQFF. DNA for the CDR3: TGTGCCAGCAGTGAAGAAGCGGGGGGTTACAATGAGCAGTTCTTC.

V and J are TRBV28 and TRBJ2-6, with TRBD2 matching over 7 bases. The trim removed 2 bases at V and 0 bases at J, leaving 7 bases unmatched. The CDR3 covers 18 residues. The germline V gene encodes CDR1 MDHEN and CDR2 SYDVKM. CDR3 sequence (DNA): TGTGCCAGCAGTTTAACGGCTCCGGGGGGCTCTGGGGCCAACGTCCTGACTTTC. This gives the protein CASSLTAPGGSGANVLTF.

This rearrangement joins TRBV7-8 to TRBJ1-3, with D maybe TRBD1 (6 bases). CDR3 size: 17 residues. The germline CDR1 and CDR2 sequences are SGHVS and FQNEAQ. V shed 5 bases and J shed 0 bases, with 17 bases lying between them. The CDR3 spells CASSRVGAPGSGNTIYF. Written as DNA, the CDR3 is TGTGCCAGCAGCCGAGTGGGGGCACCCGGCTCTGGAAACACCATATATTTT.

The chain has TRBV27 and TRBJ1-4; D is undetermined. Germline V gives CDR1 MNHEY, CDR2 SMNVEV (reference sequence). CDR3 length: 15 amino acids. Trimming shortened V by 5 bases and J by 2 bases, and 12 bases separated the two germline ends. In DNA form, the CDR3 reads TGTGCCAGCAGTAATCTGGGAGTGACTAATGAAAAACTGTTTTTT. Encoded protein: CASSNLGVTNEKLFF.

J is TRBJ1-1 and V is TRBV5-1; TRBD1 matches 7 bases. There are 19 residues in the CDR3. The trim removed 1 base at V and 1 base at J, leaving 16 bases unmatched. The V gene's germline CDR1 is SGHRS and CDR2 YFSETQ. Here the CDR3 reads CASSLSKISAGQRNTEAFF. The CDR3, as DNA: TGCGCCAGCAGCTTGAGCAAAATCAGTGCGGGACAGCGGAACACTGAAGCTTTCTTT.